The 3 T cell receptor beta chains below were found in one sample sequenced in a study of spatial heterogeneity in lung cancer. Time point noted: blood at routine non-recurrence follow-up after resection. One entry per CDR3 protein, called by TCRdb with MiXCR from the 5' RACE reads. The sample consists of more than 75,000 distinct CDR3 sequences, roughly a fifth of them appearing once. The sequences come from PBMCs, collected at follow-up. The receptors originated from a male donor with early-stage non-small cell lung cancer.

There are a few counts of this clonotype. The chain employs TRBV5-1 and TRBJ2-2; maybe TRBD1 (6 bases). Trimming removed 4 bases at V and 5 bases at J, with 15 bases between. CDR1 and CDR2 (germline): SGHRS, YFSETQ. There are 15 residues in the CDR3. CDR3 sequence reads: CASSATGTLTGELFF. The DNA for the CDR3 is TGCGCCAGCAGCGCAACCGGGACATTAACCGGGGAGCTGTTTTTT.

This clonotype has ten or more counts. The CDR3 is CASSRTGSHEQFF. The CDR3 DNA reads TGTGCCAGCAGTAGGACAGGGAGCCATGAGCAGTTCTTC. The V call is TRBV6-4, the J call TRBJ2-1, with TRBD1 identical over 8 bases. Trimming removed 5 bases from V and 8 bases from J; junction bases left unmatched: 5. Germline CDR1 reads MRHNA; CDR2 reads SNTAGT. This CDR3 contains 13 residues.

The chain links TRBV11-2 to TRBJ1-2; D unclear. The ends were cut back, 1 base at V and 6 bases at J, with 9 bases in the middle. This CDR3 comprises 13 residues. Germline values: CDR1 SGHAT, CDR2 FQNNGV. The DNA for the CDR3 is TGTGCCAGCAGCTTAGGTGTCGCCGATGGCTACACCTTC. This translates into CASSLGVADGYTF.